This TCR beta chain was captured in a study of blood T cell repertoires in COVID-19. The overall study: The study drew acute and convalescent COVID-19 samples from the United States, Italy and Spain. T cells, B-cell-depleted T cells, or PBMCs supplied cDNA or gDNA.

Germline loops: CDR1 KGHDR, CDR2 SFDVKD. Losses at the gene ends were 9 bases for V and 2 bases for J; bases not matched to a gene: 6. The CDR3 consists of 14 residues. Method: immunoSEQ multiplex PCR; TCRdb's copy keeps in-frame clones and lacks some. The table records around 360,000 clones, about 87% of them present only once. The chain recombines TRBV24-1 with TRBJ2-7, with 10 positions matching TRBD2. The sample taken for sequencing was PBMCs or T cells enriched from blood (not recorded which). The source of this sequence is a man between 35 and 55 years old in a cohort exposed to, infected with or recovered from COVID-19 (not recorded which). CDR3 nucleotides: TGTGCCACCGACCTAGCGGGAGTAGCCTACGAGCAGTACTTC. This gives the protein CATDLAGVAYEQYF.